This TCR beta chain is from a study of T cells in localized non-small cell lung cancer. Profiling relied on immunoSEQ multiplex PCR, and the TCRdb table lists in-frame clones only, not all of them. The table includes tens of thousands of clones, roughly nine tenths detected once. To note about this clone: The antigen is undetermined.

Germline CDR1 and CDR2: KGHSH and LQKENI. The CDR3 is 15 residues long. V was cut by 4 bases and J by 0 bases, with 7 bases left in between. Study-level points and caveats: Only one tumor region went through sequencing, so heterogeneity may still be there. Density of T cells in blood, when higher, went with longer overall survival. For the top 100 tumor clones, a median about 57 also appeared in adjacent lung. Uninvolved nearby lung showed the greatest T cell clonality, exceeding that found in tumor.

Here the sequenced sample was peripheral blood, taken before any cancer treatment. This receptor was taken from a woman aged 40-70 years with stage I lung adenocarcinoma. The chain joins TRBV18 to TRBJ2-6; no clear D gene. CDR3 residues: CASSLGHSGANVLTF. The CDR3 DNA reads TGTGCCAGCTCACTCGGTCACTCTGGGGCCAACGTCCTGACTTTC.